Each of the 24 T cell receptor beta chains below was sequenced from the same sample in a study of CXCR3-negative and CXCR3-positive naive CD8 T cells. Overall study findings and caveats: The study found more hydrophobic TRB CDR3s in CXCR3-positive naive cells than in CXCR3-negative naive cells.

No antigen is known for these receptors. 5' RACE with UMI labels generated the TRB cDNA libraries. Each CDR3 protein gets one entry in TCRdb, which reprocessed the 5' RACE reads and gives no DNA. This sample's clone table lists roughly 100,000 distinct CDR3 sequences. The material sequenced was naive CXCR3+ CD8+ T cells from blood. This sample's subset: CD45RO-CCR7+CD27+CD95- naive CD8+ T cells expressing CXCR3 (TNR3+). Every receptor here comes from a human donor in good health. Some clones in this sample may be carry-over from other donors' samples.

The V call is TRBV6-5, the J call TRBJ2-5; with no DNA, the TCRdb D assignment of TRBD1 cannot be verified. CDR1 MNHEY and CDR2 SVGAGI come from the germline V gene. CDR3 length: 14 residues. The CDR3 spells CASSYPQESGTQYF.

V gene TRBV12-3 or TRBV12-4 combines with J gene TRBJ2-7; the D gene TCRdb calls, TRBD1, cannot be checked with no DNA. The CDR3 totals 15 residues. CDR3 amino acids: CASSPRGSGPYEQYF.

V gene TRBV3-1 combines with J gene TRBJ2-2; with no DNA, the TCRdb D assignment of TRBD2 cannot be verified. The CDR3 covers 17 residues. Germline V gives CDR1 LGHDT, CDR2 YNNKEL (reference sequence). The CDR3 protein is CASSQEAGDLRTGELFF.

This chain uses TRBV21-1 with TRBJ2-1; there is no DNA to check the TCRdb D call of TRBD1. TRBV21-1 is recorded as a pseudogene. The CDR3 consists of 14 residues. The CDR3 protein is CASSDGTGLGEQFF.

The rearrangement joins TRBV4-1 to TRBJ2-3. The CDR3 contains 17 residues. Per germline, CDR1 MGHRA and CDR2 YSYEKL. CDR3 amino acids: CASSQGIVGTSTDTQYF.

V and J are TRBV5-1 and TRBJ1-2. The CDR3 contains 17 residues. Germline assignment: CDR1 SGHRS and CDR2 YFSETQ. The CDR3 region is CASSLALEGPLSDGYTF.

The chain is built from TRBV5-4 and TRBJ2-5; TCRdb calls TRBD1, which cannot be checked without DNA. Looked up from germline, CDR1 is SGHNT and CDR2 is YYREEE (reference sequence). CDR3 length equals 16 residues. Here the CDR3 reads CASSFIMDRDQETQYF.

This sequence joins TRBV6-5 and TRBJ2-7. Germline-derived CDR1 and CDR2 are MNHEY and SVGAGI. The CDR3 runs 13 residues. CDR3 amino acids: CASSPLPEDEQYF.

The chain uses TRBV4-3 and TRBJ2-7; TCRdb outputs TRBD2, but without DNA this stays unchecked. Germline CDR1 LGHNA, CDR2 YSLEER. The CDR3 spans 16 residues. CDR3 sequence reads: CASSHGSGMGLYEQYF.

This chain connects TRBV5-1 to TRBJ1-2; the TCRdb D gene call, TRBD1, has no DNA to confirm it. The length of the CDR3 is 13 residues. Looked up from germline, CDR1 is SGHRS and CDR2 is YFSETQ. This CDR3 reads CASSLRQGDGYTF.

The CDR3 here is CAISESLGGFTEAFF. V usage is TRBV10-3 and J usage is TRBJ1-1; absent DNA, TCRdb's TRBD1 call cannot be checked. Per germline, CDR1 ENHRY and CDR2 SYGVKD. The CDR3 covers 15 residues.

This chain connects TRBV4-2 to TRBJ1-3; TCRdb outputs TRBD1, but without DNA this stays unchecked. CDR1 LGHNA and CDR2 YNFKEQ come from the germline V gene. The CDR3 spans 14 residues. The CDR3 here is CASSQDRGDPGLYF.

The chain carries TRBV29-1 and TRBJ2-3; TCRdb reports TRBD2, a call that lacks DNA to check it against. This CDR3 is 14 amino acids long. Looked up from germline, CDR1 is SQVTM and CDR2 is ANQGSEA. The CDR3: CSVHPPFFIDTQYF.

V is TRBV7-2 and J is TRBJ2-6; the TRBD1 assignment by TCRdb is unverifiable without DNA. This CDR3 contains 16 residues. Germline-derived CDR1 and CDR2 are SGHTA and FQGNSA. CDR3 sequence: CASSLGGSSGANVLTF. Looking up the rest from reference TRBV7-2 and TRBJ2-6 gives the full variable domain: GAGVSQSPSNKVTEKGKDVELRCDPISGHTALYWYRQSLGQGLEFLIYFQGNSAPDKSGLPSDRFSAERTGGSVSTLTIQRTQQEDSAVYLCASSLGGSSGANVLTFGAGSRLTVL.

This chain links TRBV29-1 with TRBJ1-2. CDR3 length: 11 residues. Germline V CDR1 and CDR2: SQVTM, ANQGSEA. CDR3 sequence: CSGQANYGYTF.

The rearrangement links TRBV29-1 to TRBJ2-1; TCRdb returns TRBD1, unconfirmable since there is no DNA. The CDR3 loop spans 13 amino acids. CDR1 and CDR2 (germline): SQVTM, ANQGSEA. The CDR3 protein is CSDRTGGSNEQFF.

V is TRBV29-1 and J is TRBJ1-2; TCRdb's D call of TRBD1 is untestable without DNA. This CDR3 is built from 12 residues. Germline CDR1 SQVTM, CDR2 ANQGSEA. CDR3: CSSTGGSEGYTF.

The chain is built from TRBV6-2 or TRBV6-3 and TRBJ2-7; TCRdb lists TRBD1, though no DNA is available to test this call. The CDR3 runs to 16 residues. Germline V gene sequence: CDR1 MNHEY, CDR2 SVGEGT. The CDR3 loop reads CASSYPPGQGASEQYF.

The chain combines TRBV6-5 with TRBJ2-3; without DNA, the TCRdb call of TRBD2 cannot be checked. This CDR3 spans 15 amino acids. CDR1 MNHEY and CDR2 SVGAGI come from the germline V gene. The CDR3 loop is CASSYEASGRDTQYF.

This chain's CDR3 is CASSSRESSTEAFF. This chain joins TRBV6-5 and TRBJ1-1. The CDR3 extends over 14 amino acids. Germline values: CDR1 MNHEY, CDR2 SVGAGI.

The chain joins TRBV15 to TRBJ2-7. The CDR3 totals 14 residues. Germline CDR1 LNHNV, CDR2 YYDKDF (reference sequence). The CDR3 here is CATSSDGGSYEQYF.

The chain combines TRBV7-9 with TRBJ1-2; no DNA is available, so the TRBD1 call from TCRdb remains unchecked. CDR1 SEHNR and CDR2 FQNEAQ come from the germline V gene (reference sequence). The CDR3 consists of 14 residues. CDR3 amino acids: CASSPGGGNYGYTF.

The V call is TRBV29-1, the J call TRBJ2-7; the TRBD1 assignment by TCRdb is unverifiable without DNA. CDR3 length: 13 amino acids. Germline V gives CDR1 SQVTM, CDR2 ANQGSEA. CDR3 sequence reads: CSFNRGLSYEQYF.

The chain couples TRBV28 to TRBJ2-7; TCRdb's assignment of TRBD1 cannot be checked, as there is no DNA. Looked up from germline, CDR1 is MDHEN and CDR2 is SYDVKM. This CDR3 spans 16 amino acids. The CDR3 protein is CASSIFDSYPPYEQYF. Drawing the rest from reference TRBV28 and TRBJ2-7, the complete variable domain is DVKVTQSSRYLVKRTGEKVFLECVQDMDHENMFWYRQDPGLGLRLIYFSYDVKMKEKGDIPEGYSVSREKKERFSLILESASTNQTSMYLCASSIFDSYPPYEQYFGPGTRLTVT.